The 24 T cell receptor beta chains reported below all come from one sample, sequenced in a study of blood T cell repertoires in COVID-19. Profiled with immunoSEQ multiplex PCR; TCRdb holds only in-frame clones, not every one. The repertoire holds 10,000 to 15,000 clones, with roughly 82% as singletons. Material for sequencing was peripheral blood. The origin of the receptors is a woman in her fifties or sixties with acute or convalescent COVID-19.

V and J are TRBV27 and TRBJ1-2; possible D gene TRBD1, 5 bases. The CDR3 has 15 residues. Germline V gene sequence: CDR1 MNHEY, CDR2 SMNVEV (reference sequence). The V gene lost 2 bases and the J gene lost 8 bases, with 18 bases spanning the gap. The CDR3 loop reads CASSLGWGHSSGYTF. DNA for the CDR3: TGTGCCAGCAGTTTAGGATGGGGCCACAGCTCCGGCTACACCTTC.

The sample holds a few counts of this clone. The chain carries TRBV9 and TRBJ2-2; possibly TRBD2 for D (5 bases). CDR1 is SGDLS, CDR2 YYNGEE, per germline. Trimming pared 1 base from V and 4 bases from J, leaving 11 bases between. This CDR3 comprises 15 residues. CDR3 in amino acids: CASSVWQAGTGELFF. Here the CDR3 DNA reads TGTGCCAGCAGCGTATGGCAGGCGGGCACCGGGGAGCTGTTTTTT.

This rearrangement joins TRBV3-1 (or the pseudogene TRBV3-2) to TRBJ2-1; 10 nucleotides agree with TRBD1. Germline-derived CDR1 and CDR2 are LGHDT and YNNKEL (reference sequence). V shed 1 base and J 4 bases; nucleotides not matched to a gene: 4. CDR3 size: 16 residues. CDR3 sequence reads: CASSQVDRGGYNEQFF. In DNA form, the CDR3 reads TGTGCCAGCAGCCAAGTGGACAGGGGGGGATACAATGAGCAGTTCTTC.

The chain uses TRBV11-3 and TRBJ2-4, with 9 bases that match TRBD1. The CDR3 extends over 13 amino acids. The germline V gene has CDR1 SGHNT and CDR2 YENEEA. The J segment lost 8 bases and the V segment lost 5 bases, leaving 4 bases of the junction unmatched. This CDR3 is CASSRTGEDIQYF. The CDR3, as DNA: TGTGCCAGCAGCAGGACAGGGGAGGACATTCAGTACTTC.

This clone rates as medium-sized (0.01 to 0.1%). The chain employs TRBV28 and TRBJ1-2; D possibly corresponds to TRBD1 (5 bases). The germline V gene encodes CDR1 MDHEN and CDR2 SYDVKM. The CDR3 loop spans 14 amino acids. V lost 2 bases and J lost 6, with 13 bases in between. CDR3 in amino acids: CASSLGNAGNGYTF. In DNA, the CDR3 is TGTGCCAGCAGTTTAGGGAACGCAGGGAATGGCTACACCTTC.

This sequence joins TRBV19 and TRBJ1-6; D gene ambiguous. The germline V gene encodes CDR1 LNHDA and CDR2 SQIVND (reference sequence). This CDR3 is built from 14 residues. Deletions cut 0 bases from V and 10 bases from J, with 10 bases between. This CDR3 reads CASSIEYEGSPLHF. The CDR3 bases are TGTGCCAGTAGTATAGAGTACGAGGGCTCACCCCTCCACTTT.

The chain couples TRBV2 to TRBJ2-1; 7 bases match TRBD1. Trimming removed 1 base from V and 7 bases from J; junction bases left unmatched: 10. CDR1 SNHLY and CDR2 FYNNEI come from the germline V gene. The CDR3 spans 16 residues. Here the CDR3 reads CASSEVTGFKANEQFF. In DNA, the CDR3 is TGTGCCAGCAGTGAAGTGACAGGGTTTAAGGCAAATGAGCAGTTCTTC.

This chain connects TRBV23-1 to TRBJ2-1; D gene uncertain. TRBV23-1 has ORF status, its function being uncertain. Between the trimmed V and J ends, which lost 6 bases and 0 bases, there was a span of 6 bases. This CDR3 contains 13 residues. The chain's CDR3 is CASRVSSYNEQFF. The CDR3 nucleotides are TGCGCCAGCAGAGTCAGCTCCTACAATGAGCAGTTCTTC.

The V gene is TRBV30, the J gene TRBJ2-7, with 7 nucleotides matching TRBD1. CDR1 and CDR2 from the germline V gene are GTSNPN and SVGIG (reference sequence). The ends lost 0 bases at V and 5 bases at J; junction bases unmatched: 16. The length of the CDR3 is 17 residues. The CDR3 is CAWSVYRRTGDVHEQYF. The CDR3 DNA follows: TGTGCCTGGAGTGTATATCGGAGAACAGGGGATGTCCACGAGCAGTACTTC.

This chain connects TRBV28 to TRBJ1-6; D is perhaps TRBD1 (6 bases). V lost 5 bases and J lost 6, with 20 bases in between. The CDR3 has 17 residues. Germline CDR1 and CDR2: MDHEN and SYDVKM. CDR3 region: CASSPPPTGIFNSPLHF. CDR3 DNA sequence: TGTGCCAGCAGTCCGCCCCCGACAGGAATCTTTAATTCACCCCTCCACTTT.

This clone occurred a few times. The chain couples TRBV5-6 to TRBJ1-1; no clear D gene. The germline CDR1 and CDR2 sequences are SGHDT and YYEEEE. The CDR3 spans 16 residues. V lost 3 bases to trimming and J lost 0 bases, with 15 bases between them. CDR3 protein: CASSWDTEGVNTEAFF. DNA for the CDR3: TGTGCCAGCAGCTGGGATACGGAGGGCGTGAACACTGAAGCTTTCTTT.

By share of the sample, this clone is large. This chain connects TRBV12-3 or TRBV12-4 to TRBJ1-2, with a tentative D call TRBD1 (6 bases). This CDR3 comprises 13 residues. Trimming stripped 0 bases from V and 7 bases from J, with 9 bases between. CDR3 sequence: CASSLAPGAGYTF. Here the CDR3 DNA reads TGTGCCAGCAGTTTAGCCCCAGGGGCTGGCTACACCTTC.

CDR3: CATSDTQGFRRNEQFF. As DNA, the CDR3 is TGTGCCACCAGTGACACACAGGGGTTTCGTCGCAATGAGCAGTTCTTC. This rearrangement joins TRBV24-1 to TRBJ2-1, with TRBD1 matching 7 bases. Unmatched junction bases numbered 11, after V lost 4 bases and J lost 6 bases. In germline, CDR1 is KGHDR, CDR2 SFDVKD. The CDR3 runs 16 residues.

The genes are TRBV4-1 and TRBJ1-2; a possible D gene is TRBD1 (6 bases). The germline V gene encodes CDR1 MGHRA and CDR2 YSYEKL. This CDR3 has 14 amino acids. The V gene lost 0 bases and the J gene lost 3 bases, with 8 bases spanning the gap. CDR3 loop: CASSQDGGDYGYTF. The CDR3 DNA reads TGCGCCAGCAGCCAAGATGGGGGCGACTATGGCTACACCTTC.

The chain uses TRBV5-4 and TRBJ2-5; D is perhaps TRBD2 (6 bases). Germline V gene lookup returns CDR1 SGHNT and CDR2 YYREEE (reference sequence). Trimming cost V 4 bases and J 0 bases, with 16 bases left between them. The CDR3 extends over 16 amino acids. In DNA, the CDR3 is TGTGCCAGCAGCCGTGTTAGCGGAGGGCACCAAGAGACCCAGTACTTC. Its translation: CASSRVSGGHQETQYF.

This chain connects TRBV18 to TRBJ1-5, with TRBD1 matching over 10 bases. V lost 3 bases to trimming and J lost 11 bases; unmatched junction nucleotides: 7. This CDR3 is built from 14 residues. CDR1 is KGHSH and CDR2 is LQKENI in the germline V gene. CDR3 loop: CASSPGTGDVTQHF. CDR3 bases: TGTGCCAGCTCACCGGGGACAGGGGACGTGACCCAGCATTTT.

In its sample, this clone was seen once. The J gene is TRBJ2-1, the V gene TRBV6-4; TRBD2 matches at 8 bases. Germline lookup yields CDR1 MRHNA and CDR2 SNTAGT. The ends lost 6 bases at V and 7 bases at J; junction bases unmatched: 5. The CDR3 sequence is 13 residues long. The chain's CDR3 is CASSPSGGNEQFF. The DNA for the CDR3 is TGTGCCAGCAGCCCCTCGGGGGGGAATGAGCAGTTCTTC.

J is TRBJ2-3 and V is TRBV7-9; D remains unclear. This CDR3 spans 12 amino acids. Germline V gene data show CDR1 as SEHNR and CDR2 as FQNEAQ (reference sequence). V was trimmed by 5 bases and J by 2 bases, leaving 5 bases between them. CDR3 region: CASSAYTDTQYF. The CDR3 nucleotides read TGTGCCAGCAGCGCCTACACAGATACGCAGTATTTT.

The V call is TRBV5-1, the J call TRBJ2-7; the match to TRBD2 covers 7 bases. V shed 0 bases, J shed 3 bases, and the junction held 3 bases outside the gene matches. Germline lookup yields CDR1 SGHRS and CDR2 YFSETQ. The CDR3 runs to 14 residues. CDR3: CASSLGLAYYEQYF. CDR3 DNA sequence: TGCGCCAGCAGCTTGGGACTAGCATACTACGAGCAGTACTTC. The full variable domain, with the rest looked up from reference TRBV5-1 and TRBJ2-7, is KAGVTQTPRYLIKTRGQQVTLSCSPISGHRSVSWYQQTPGQGLQFLFEYFSETQRNKGNFPGRFSGRQFSNSRSEMNVSTLELGDSALYLCASSLGLAYYEQYFGPGTRLTVT.

The rearrangement joins TRBV20-1 to TRBJ2-7; TRBD1 matches at 8 bases. There are 11 residues in the CDR3. V dropped 5 bases and J dropped 6; count of bases not matched to a gene: 3. From germline, CDR1 is DFQATT and CDR2 SNEGSKA (reference sequence). CDR3 coding DNA: TGCAGTGCTTGGACAGGGACCGAGCAGTACTTC. It encodes CSAWTGTEQYF.

The chain carries TRBV14 and TRBJ2-7, with D possibly TRBD1 on 5 matching bases. Germline V CDR1 and CDR2: SGHDN, FVKESK. CDR3 length: 17 amino acids. V lost 0 bases and J 4 bases, leaving 19 bases between the germline ends. CDR3 DNA sequence: TGTGCCAGCAGCCAAGATCACCTTTATGGGGCGATTTACGAGCAGTACTTC. This gives the protein CASSQDHLYGAIYEQYF. The whole variable domain, filled in from reference TRBV14 and TRBJ2-7, reads EAGVTQFPSHSVIEKGQTVTLRCDPISGHDNLYWYRRVMGKEIKFLLHFVKESKQDESGMPNNRFLAERTGGTYSTLKVQPAELEDSGVYFCASSQDHLYGAIYEQYFGPGTRLTVT.

This chain joins TRBV9 and TRBJ1-2; the D gene is possibly TRBD1 (6 bases). The CDR3 covers 15 residues. V shed 3 bases and J shed 4 bases, with 16 bases lying between them. The germline CDR1 and CDR2 sequences are SGDLS and YYNGEE. The CDR3 spells CASSELGAPGYGYTF. In DNA form, the CDR3 reads TGTGCCAGCAGCGAATTGGGGGCGCCCGGCTATGGCTACACCTTC.

V gene TRBV4-1 combines with J gene TRBJ2-1, with 14 bases that match TRBD2. The CDR3 runs to 17 residues. Looked up from germline, CDR1 is MGHRA and CDR2 is YSYEKL. With V trimmed by 4 bases and J by 7 bases, 9 bases remained unmatched. The CDR3 nucleotides read TGCGCCAGCAGCCGGACGACTAGCGGGGGGGCGGTAAATGAGCAGTTCTTC. As protein: CASSRTTSGGAVNEQFF.

CDR3 sequence: CASSYWTGENSPLHF. CDR3 coding DNA: TGTGCCAGCAGTTACTGGACAGGGGAAAATTCACCCCTCCACTTT. The chain couples TRBV27 to TRBJ1-6; 9 bases are a match to TRBD1. CDR1 and CDR2 from the germline V gene are MNHEY and SMNVEV (reference sequence). The V and J ends lost 4 bases and 7 bases, in that order; junction bases with no gene match: 5. There are 15 residues in the CDR3.